This passage covers 14 T cell receptor beta chains from one sample sequenced in a study of OX40 agonist ivuxolimab in advanced cancers. Only in-frame clones appear in the TCRdb table, and some are missing; sequencing was by immunoSEQ multiplex PCR. The sample has about 73,000 clones; 85% to 90% are singletons. The source was CD4+ or CD8+ T cells sorted from blood, collected in a trial of the OX40 agonist ivuxolimab. The origin of the receptors is an adult with an advanced solid tumor such as melanoma, head and neck, liver or kidney cancer.

V gene TRBV6-6 combines with J gene TRBJ2-7; unclear D gene. Germline CDR1 and CDR2: MNHNY and SVGAGI (reference sequence). This CDR3 has 11 amino acids. V was cut by 5 bases and J by 3 bases, with 5 bases left in between. CDR3 DNA: TGTGCCAGCAGTCAGAGCTACGAGCAGTACTTC. Protein sequence: CASSQSYEQYF.

CDR3: CASSPPGAGGDTQYF. CDR3 coding DNA: TGTGCCAGCTCACCACCTGGGGCGGGAGGAGATACGCAGTATTTT. The rearrangement uses TRBV18 and TRBJ2-3, with 8 bases aligning to TRBD2. With V trimmed by 0 bases and J by 5 bases, 4 bases remained unmatched. Germline V lookup: CDR1 KGHSH, CDR2 LQKENI. This CDR3 spans 15 amino acids.

V usage is TRBV19 and J usage is TRBJ2-5, with 7 bases that match TRBD1. From germline, CDR1 is LNHDA and CDR2 SQIVND (reference sequence). CDR3 length: 16 residues. V gave up 4 bases and J gave up 6 bases; unmatched junction bases: 14. For the CDR3, the DNA is TGTGCCAGTAGTACTGGGGGACAGACCGGTCGTCAGACCCAGTACTTC. Translated, it gives CASSTGGQTGRQTQYF.

This clone has a single count. This chain joins TRBV18 and TRBJ2-7; D is possibly TRBD1 (6 bases). V gave up 3 bases and J gave up 2 bases, with 11 bases separating them. From germline, CDR1 is KGHSH and CDR2 LQKENI. The CDR3 is 14 amino acids. The CDR3 protein is CASSPLGTTYEQYF. DNA for the CDR3: TGTGCCAGCTCACCTCTCGGGACAACCTACGAGCAGTACTTC.

J is TRBJ2-3 and V is TRBV9; 9 positions agree with TRBD2. The CDR3 runs to 16 residues. CDR1 SGDLS and CDR2 YYNGEE come from the germline V gene. With V trimmed by 0 bases and J by 8 bases, 10 bases remained unmatched. The CDR3 spells CASSVGGSGRQGTQYF. In DNA, the CDR3 is TGTGCCAGCAGCGTAGGTGGTAGCGGGAGACAAGGTACGCAGTATTTT.

This rearrangement joins TRBV5-6 to TRBJ2-5, with TRBD2 identical over 8 bases. V lost 0 bases, J lost 5 bases, and 9 bases stayed unmatched. Germline loops: CDR1 SGHDT, CDR2 YYEEEE. This CDR3 has 16 amino acids. Here the CDR3 reads CASSLGAGAGEETQYF. The CDR3 region has the DNA TGTGCCAGCAGCTTGGGAGCGGGAGCAGGGGAGGAGACCCAGTACTTC.

This clone was counted a single time. The rearrangement joins TRBV28 to TRBJ2-3; 8 bases map to TRBD2. The trim removed 4 bases at V and 7 bases at J, leaving 16 bases unmatched. Looked up from germline, CDR1 is MDHEN and CDR2 is SYDVKM. The CDR3 totals 17 residues. CDR3 amino acids: CASSSPTRAGEKNTQYF. The CDR3 DNA reads TGTGCCAGCAGTTCCCCAACCAGAGCGGGAGAAAAGAATACGCAGTATTTT.

This chain joins TRBV2 and TRBJ1-5; maybe TRBD1 (5 bases). V gave up 6 bases and J gave up 4 bases, with 10 bases separating them. The CDR3 runs to 13 residues. The germline V gene has CDR1 SNHLY and CDR2 FYNNEI. In DNA, the CDR3 is TGTGCCAGCAGGGGACGGCAAAATCAGCCCCAGCATTTT. Translation: CASRGRQNQPQHF.

This clone was observed a few times. The chain joins TRBV12-5 to TRBJ1-1, with D uncertain. Trimming cost V 1 base and J 1 base, with 4 bases left between them. Germline CDR1 reads LGHNT; CDR2 reads FRNRAP. The CDR3 covers 13 residues. The CDR3 sequence: CASGLGANTEAFF. The DNA of the CDR3 is TGTGCTAGTGGTTTGGGCGCGAACACTGAAGCTTTCTTT. The complete variable domain, with remaining parts taken from reference TRBV12-5 and TRBJ1-1, reads DARVTQTPRHKVTEMGQEVTMRCQPILGHNTVFWYRQTMMQGLELLAYFRNRAPLDDSGMPKDRFSAEMPDATLATLKIQPSEPRDSAVYFCASGLGANTEAFFGQGTRLTVV.

The V call is TRBV5-1, the J call TRBJ1-3, with 7 bases that match TRBD1. This CDR3 region has 16 residues. The germline V gene encodes CDR1 SGHRS and CDR2 YFSETQ. V dropped 3 bases and J dropped 3; count of bases not matched to a gene: 9. Here the CDR3 DNA reads TGCGCCAGCAGCTATACCACAGGGGCTGGTGGAAACACCATATATTTT. This encodes CASSYTTGAGGNTIYF.

Here the CDR3 reads CASSVENRGWDEQFF. CDR3 nucleotide sequence: TGTGCCAGCAGCGTAGAAAACAGGGGGTGGGATGAGCAGTTCTTC. The chain has TRBV9 and TRBJ2-1, with 8 bases lining up with TRBD1. The CDR3 is made up of 15 amino acids. Germline assignment: CDR1 SGDLS and CDR2 YYNGEE. With V trimmed by 0 bases and J by 8 bases, 7 bases remained unmatched.

The genes are TRBV5-1 and TRBJ2-7; TRBD2 matches at 14 bases. The CDR3 sequence is 15 residues long. The V segment lost 4 bases and the J segment 3 bases; nucleotides outside the gene matches: 3. Germline assignment: CDR1 SGHRS and CDR2 YFSETQ. CDR3 nucleotide sequence: TGCGCCAGCAGCCGGGGACTAGCGGGAGTCTACGAGCAGTACTTC. Amino acids: CASSRGLAGVYEQYF. Supplemented by reference TRBV5-1 and TRBJ2-7, the full variable domain reads KAGVTQTPRYLIKTRGQQVTLSCSPISGHRSVSWYQQTPGQGLQFLFEYFSETQRNKGNFPGRFSGRQFSNSRSEMNVSTLELGDSALYLCASSRGLAGVYEQYFGPGTRLTVT.

The J gene is TRBJ2-6, the V gene TRBV5-1, with D perhaps TRBD1 (5 bases). V lost 7 bases, J lost 1 base, and 9 bases lay in between. The germline gives CDR1 SGHRS, CDR2 YFSETQ. CDR3 length: 14 amino acids. The CDR3 DNA follows: TGCGCCAGCGGCAGGGAATCTGGGGCCAACGTCCTGACTTTC. It codes for CASGRESGANVLTF.

This chain uses TRBV6-6 with TRBJ2-5; D is perhaps TRBD2 (5 bases). Trimming pared 6 bases from V and 4 bases from J, leaving 12 bases between. CDR1 and CDR2 from the germline V gene are MNHNY and SVGAGI (reference sequence). The CDR3 extends over 13 amino acids. The DNA for the CDR3 is TGTGCCAGCAGCCGCTCGAGGGCAGAGACCCAGTACTTC. Amino acids: CASSRSRAETQYF.